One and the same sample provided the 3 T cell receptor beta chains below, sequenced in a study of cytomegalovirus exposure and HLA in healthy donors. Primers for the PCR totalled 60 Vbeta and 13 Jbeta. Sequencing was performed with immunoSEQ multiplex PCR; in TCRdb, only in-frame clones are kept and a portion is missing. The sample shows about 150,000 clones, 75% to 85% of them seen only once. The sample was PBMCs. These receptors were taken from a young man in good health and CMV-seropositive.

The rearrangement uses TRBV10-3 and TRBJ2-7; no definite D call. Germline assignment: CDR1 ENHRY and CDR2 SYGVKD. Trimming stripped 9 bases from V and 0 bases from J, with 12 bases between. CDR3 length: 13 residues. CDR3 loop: CAIALGFSYEQYF. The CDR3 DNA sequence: TGTGCCATTGCTCTAGGATTCTCCTACGAGCAGTACTTC.

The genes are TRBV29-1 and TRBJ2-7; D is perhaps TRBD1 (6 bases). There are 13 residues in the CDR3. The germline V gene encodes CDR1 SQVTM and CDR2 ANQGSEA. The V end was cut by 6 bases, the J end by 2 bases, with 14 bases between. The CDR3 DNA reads TGCAGCGTAGAAACAGGGTTGACCTACGAGCAGTACTTC. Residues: CSVETGLTYEQYF.

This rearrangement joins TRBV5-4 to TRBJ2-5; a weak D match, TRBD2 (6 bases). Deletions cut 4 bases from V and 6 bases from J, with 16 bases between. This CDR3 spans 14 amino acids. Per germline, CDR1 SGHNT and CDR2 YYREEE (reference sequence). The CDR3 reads CASSPGPGEKTQYF. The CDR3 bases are TGTGCCAGCAGCCCGGGCCCGGGGGAGAAGACCCAGTACTTC.